One and the same sample provided the 3 T cell receptor beta chains below, sequenced in a study of cytomegalovirus exposure and HLA in healthy donors. In the PCR, 60 Vbeta and 13 Jbeta primers were used. Profiled with immunoSEQ multiplex PCR; TCRdb holds only in-frame clones, not every one. The sample consists of about 160,000 clones, 80% to 85% of them appearing once. Input material: PBMCs. These receptors came from a man aged 18 to 29 in good health and CMV-seronegative.

The CDR3 DNA sequence: TGTGCCATCAAAACAGGCAACACAGATACGCAGTATTTT. It yields the protein CAIKTGNTDTQYF. The chain links TRBV10-3 to TRBJ2-3; possible D gene TRBD1, 5 bases. Trimming removed 7 bases at V and 2 bases at J, with 10 bases between. Germline V gene data show CDR1 as ENHRY and CDR2 as SYGVKD. The CDR3 contains 13 residues.

The chain joins TRBV7-9 to TRBJ1-5; a possible D gene is TRBD1 (5 bases). The CDR3 sequence is 15 residues long. Germline V CDR1 and CDR2: SEHNR, FQNEAQ (reference sequence). Trimming left V 4 bases short and J 4 bases short, with 14 bases between. The CDR3 sequence is CASSSGHLLNQPQHF. The CDR3 DNA is TGTGCCAGCAGCTCCGGACACCTCCTGAATCAGCCCCAGCATTTT.

CDR3 nucleotides: TGTGCCAGCAGCTCCCAACAGGGGTCACGAGATACGCAGTATTTT. It translates to CASSSQQGSRDTQYF. The chain carries TRBV11-2 and TRBJ2-3; 7 bases align to TRBD1. Germline lookup yields CDR1 SGHAT and CDR2 FQNNGV. The J segment lost 5 bases and the V segment lost 4 bases, leaving 9 bases of the junction unmatched. The CDR3 contains 15 residues.